Listed below are T cell receptor beta chains from one sample, sequenced in a study of T cells in Graves' hyperthyroidism and ophthalmopathy. TCRdb redid the calling of the multiplex PCR reads with MiXCR, one entry per CDR3 protein. The table shows about 640,000 distinct CDR3 sequences, with about a fifth occurring only once. Sequencing was done on a sample of blood. Receptors originate from a man aged 30 to 39 with Graves' ophthalmopathy. Each CDR3 is given with its conserved first and last residue. Each record gives: CDR3 protein, D gene, clone size, CDR3 length, V gene, J gene. D genes are given only for firm matches. Size is omitted from some rows. Given values are once, few, many or a class for expanded clones.

CDR3aa: CASSLAETPGSYTF; d_gene: NA; abundance: NA; len: 14; v_gene: TRBV7-9; j_gene: TRBJ1-2
CDR3aa: CSASGLAGVFRVVEETQYF; d_gene: TRBD2; abundance: NA; len: 19; v_gene: TRBV20-1; j_gene: TRBJ2-5
CDR3aa: CAWTGGSGNTIYF; d_gene: NA; abundance: many; len: 13; v_gene: TRBV30; j_gene: TRBJ1-3
CDR3aa: CASSQPTGALGYGYTF; d_gene: TRBD1; abundance: NA; len: 16; v_gene: TRBV3-1; j_gene: TRBJ1-2
CDR3aa: CASLDRGVFDEQYF; d_gene: TRBD1; abundance: few; len: 14; v_gene: TRBV28; j_gene: TRBJ2-7
CDR3aa: CASSQGTSASYEQYF; d_gene: TRBD2; abundance: few; len: 15; v_gene: TRBV4-2; j_gene: TRBJ2-7
CDR3aa: CASTRTRTDTQYF; d_gene: NA; abundance: few; len: 13; v_gene: TRBV6-1; j_gene: TRBJ2-3
CDR3aa: CASGFSPYNERFF; d_gene: NA; abundance: NA; len: 13; v_gene: TRBV12-5; j_gene: TRBJ2-1
CDR3aa: CASSGGVSQYF; d_gene: NA; abundance: many; len: 11; v_gene: TRBV2; j_gene: TRBJ2-5
CDR3aa: CAWTLSTSGVYNEQFF; d_gene: TRBD2; abundance: few; len: 16; v_gene: TRBV30; j_gene: TRBJ2-1
CDR3aa: CASSQYADGTDTEAFF; d_gene: NA; abundance: NA; len: 16; v_gene: TRBV6-1; j_gene: TRBJ1-1
CDR3aa: CASSTPGTSGSNEQFF; d_gene: TRBD2; abundance: NA; len: 16; v_gene: TRBV9; j_gene: TRBJ2-1
CDR3aa: CASSIGAGDRNEQFF; d_gene: TRBD2; abundance: NA; len: 15; v_gene: TRBV19; j_gene: TRBJ2-1
CDR3aa: CAWSAQLAGGQETQYF; d_gene: TRBD2; abundance: few; len: 16; v_gene: TRBV30; j_gene: TRBJ2-5
CDR3aa: CASTRGVQYNEQFF; d_gene: TRBD2; abundance: few; len: 14; v_gene: TRBV6-2/TRBV6-3; j_gene: TRBJ2-1
CDR3aa: CASSLDSPSTDTQYF; d_gene: NA; abundance: NA; len: 15; v_gene: TRBV12-3/TRBV12-4; j_gene: TRBJ2-3
CDR3aa: CASSGQYLEKLFF; d_gene: NA; abundance: NA; len: 13; v_gene: TRBV3-1; j_gene: TRBJ1-4
CDR3aa: CASSSSLHEQYF; d_gene: NA; abundance: NA; len: 12; v_gene: TRBV11-1; j_gene: TRBJ2-7
CDR3aa: CASSLTPQGYEQYF; d_gene: NA; abundance: many; len: 14; v_gene: TRBV7-2; j_gene: TRBJ2-7
CDR3aa: CASSPLAGRGNEQFF; d_gene: TRBD2; abundance: many; len: 15; v_gene: TRBV7-3; j_gene: TRBJ2-1
CDR3aa: CASSWGIDSSTGELFF; d_gene: NA; abundance: NA; len: 16; v_gene: TRBV5-1; j_gene: TRBJ2-2
CDR3aa: CSARDREYEQYF; d_gene: TRBD1; abundance: many; len: 12; v_gene: TRBV20-1; j_gene: TRBJ2-7
CDR3aa: CASSLRLGAGVPYEQYF; d_gene: TRBD2; abundance: few; len: 17; v_gene: TRBV19; j_gene: TRBJ2-7
CDR3aa: CSASDPESSYNEQFF; d_gene: NA; abundance: few; len: 15; v_gene: TRBV20-1; j_gene: TRBJ2-1
CDR3aa: CATFSGSLYEQYF; d_gene: TRBD2; abundance: NA; len: 13; v_gene: TRBV10-3; j_gene: TRBJ2-7
CDR3aa: CASSQDLGVYGYTF; d_gene: NA; abundance: many; len: 14; v_gene: TRBV4-2; j_gene: TRBJ1-2
CDR3aa: CASSPQGKYNEQFF; d_gene: NA; abundance: many; len: 14; v_gene: TRBV18; j_gene: TRBJ2-1
CDR3aa: CASSFSYPTTLAGWDNEQFF; d_gene: NA; abundance: many; len: 20; v_gene: TRBV7-9; j_gene: TRBJ2-1
CDR3aa: CASTPLAGTDTQYF; d_gene: TRBD2; abundance: NA; len: 14; v_gene: TRBV5-1; j_gene: TRBJ2-3
CDR3aa: CASSSPKDRGRGYTF; d_gene: TRBD1; abundance: NA; len: 15; v_gene: TRBV7-9; j_gene: TRBJ1-2
CDR3aa: CASSFYGQRNNEQFF; d_gene: NA; abundance: NA; len: 15; v_gene: TRBV12-3/TRBV12-4; j_gene: TRBJ2-1
CDR3aa: CASRADRAGGELFF; d_gene: TRBD1; abundance: many; len: 14; v_gene: TRBV2; j_gene: TRBJ2-2
CDR3aa: CASSSEFIQAFF; d_gene: NA; abundance: NA; len: 12; v_gene: TRBV28; j_gene: TRBJ1-1
CDR3aa: CASSYVGSDYGYTF; d_gene: NA; abundance: NA; len: 14; v_gene: TRBV5-1; j_gene: TRBJ1-2
CDR3aa: CASSFGTGTANSPLHF; d_gene: NA; abundance: NA; len: 16; v_gene: TRBV19; j_gene: TRBJ1-6
CDR3aa: CASSWGAGEDTGELFF; d_gene: NA; abundance: few; len: 16; v_gene: TRBV9; j_gene: TRBJ2-2
CDR3aa: CASSPFVKITGISTDTQYF; d_gene: NA; abundance: NA; len: 19; v_gene: TRBV5-8; j_gene: TRBJ2-3
CDR3aa: CASSPRVGTEAFF; d_gene: NA; abundance: many; len: 13; v_gene: TRBV6-2/TRBV6-3; j_gene: TRBJ1-1
CDR3aa: CASSFGTRATDTQYF; d_gene: TRBD2; abundance: NA; len: 15; v_gene: TRBV2; j_gene: TRBJ2-3
CDR3aa: CASTPRGGAGTSGYNEQFF; d_gene: TRBD2; abundance: NA; len: 19; v_gene: TRBV7-9; j_gene: TRBJ2-1
CDR3aa: CASNRPGQGLDGYTF; d_gene: TRBD1; abundance: many; len: 15; v_gene: TRBV28; j_gene: TRBJ1-2
CDR3aa: CASRPGEIGTDTQYF; d_gene: NA; abundance: many; len: 15; v_gene: TRBV28; j_gene: TRBJ2-3
CDR3aa: CASSSSSGRWSSYEQYF; d_gene: TRBD2; abundance: few; len: 17; v_gene: TRBV28; j_gene: TRBJ2-7
CDR3aa: CASSFGGVGVGAGFNEQFF; d_gene: TRBD2; abundance: few; len: 19; v_gene: TRBV7-2; j_gene: TRBJ2-1
CDR3aa: CSVEERGGRPYEQYF; d_gene: TRBD2; abundance: once; len: 15; v_gene: TRBV29-1; j_gene: TRBJ2-7
CDR3aa: CASSSASGGPYEQYF; d_gene: NA; abundance: many; len: 15; v_gene: TRBV28; j_gene: TRBJ2-7
CDR3aa: CASSLEGSSLYEQYF; d_gene: NA; abundance: NA; len: 15; v_gene: TRBV7-2; j_gene: TRBJ2-7
CDR3aa: CAIRGEGLNTEAFF; d_gene: NA; abundance: many; len: 14; v_gene: TRBV10-3; j_gene: TRBJ1-1
CDR3aa: CASSLVRVYNEQFF; d_gene: NA; abundance: NA; len: 14; v_gene: TRBV7-9; j_gene: TRBJ2-1
CDR3aa: CASSYGSPGASYEQYF; d_gene: NA; abundance: few; len: 16; v_gene: TRBV6-2/TRBV6-3; j_gene: TRBJ2-7
CDR3aa: CASSQDRLATGGTNSPLHF; d_gene: TRBD1; abundance: NA; len: 19; v_gene: TRBV3-1; j_gene: TRBJ1-6
CDR3aa: CASSREVIGELFF; d_gene: TRBD2; abundance: NA; len: 13; v_gene: TRBV7-6; j_gene: TRBJ2-2
CDR3aa: CASSRPSSYNEQFF; d_gene: NA; abundance: many; len: 14; v_gene: TRBV3-1; j_gene: TRBJ2-1
CDR3aa: CASSTNRGQTGELFF; d_gene: TRBD1; abundance: NA; len: 15; v_gene: TRBV18; j_gene: TRBJ2-2
CDR3aa: CASSPLLASAYNEQFF; d_gene: TRBD2; abundance: NA; len: 16; v_gene: TRBV7-2; j_gene: TRBJ2-1
CDR3aa: CSVTPGSTDTQYF; d_gene: NA; abundance: few; len: 13; v_gene: TRBV29-1; j_gene: TRBJ2-3
CDR3aa: CASSIGQWTEAFF; d_gene: NA; abundance: NA; len: 13; v_gene: TRBV19; j_gene: TRBJ1-1
CDR3aa: CSVTGRSSYEQYF; d_gene: NA; abundance: many; len: 13; v_gene: TRBV20-1; j_gene: TRBJ2-7